Listed here is a single TCR beta chain. The data were obtained in a study of T-cell memory formation after mild COVID-19. TCRdb re-derived calls from the 5' RACE reads in MiXCR, one entry per CDR3 protein. The sample carries approximately 190,000 distinct CDR3 sequences, about a sixth recorded once. Germline lookup yields CDR1 KGHSH and CDR2 LQKENI. The CDR3 is 15 amino acids. Trimming at V came to 3 bases and at J to 7 bases, leaving 5 bases not matched to a gene. V is TRBV18 and J is TRBJ1-6; 8 nucleotides agree with TRBD1. The sample was PBMCs or a T cell subset sorted from them (not recorded which). The TCR originated in an adult woman who had mild COVID-19 (a few samples of this study predate the infection). Cell type and time point are not known. This CDR3 reads CASSPGQAVNSPLHF. The CDR3 nucleotides read TGTGCCAGCTCACCGGGACAGGCGGTGAATTCACCCCTCCACTTT.